This paragraph reports one T cell receptor beta chain. The antigen is not known. TCRdb's copy holds only in-frame clones and misses some; the assay was immunoSEQ multiplex PCR. The table includes roughly 150,000 clones, approximately 91% detected once. Germline-derived CDR1 and CDR2 are GTSNPN and SVGIG (reference sequence). This CDR3 is built from 15 residues. V gave up 1 base and J gave up 2 bases; unmatched junction bases: 5. The entry originates in a study of cytomegalovirus exposure and HLA in healthy donors. Regarding the study as a whole: Subsequent analysis revealed that first-cohort TCR clusters tended to co-occur in the approximately 120 validation repertoires.

The chain carries TRBV30 and TRBJ2-4; 7 bases map to TRBD1. Sequenced material: PBMCs. The clonotype comes from a woman younger than 30 in good health and CMV-seropositive. The DNA of the CDR3 is TGTGCCTGGAGTGGTAACAGGGGAACCAAAAACATTCAGTACTTC. Translation: CAWSGNRGTKNIQYF.